One T cell receptor (beta chain) is described in this entry. Its antigen is currently unknown. This specimen comes from a study of Ad26.COV2.S vaccination and SARS-CoV-2 variants. Germline V lookup: CDR1 SNHLY, CDR2 FYNNEI. V shed 3 bases and J shed 4 bases, with 5 bases lying between them. This CDR3 has 12 amino acids. The assay was immunoSEQ multiplex PCR, and TCRdb's table has in-frame clones only and misses some. The sample comprises tens of thousands of clones, roughly 80% of which are singletons, and around 43% rests with the top ten. The study, taken as a whole, reports: Breadth of non-spike TCRs did not differ between vaccinees and placebo recipients. The TCR breadth and depth analyses may have understated or missed part of the total T cell responses. Placebo recipients had lower spike-specific TCR breadth than vaccine recipients. Substantial breadth in spike-specific CD8+ and CD4+ T cell responses was reportedly seen after vaccination.

This chain links TRBV2 with TRBJ2-3; the D gene is possibly TRBD1 (5 bases). The source was peripheral blood, collected after recovery from COVID-19. The clonotype was recovered from a human donor who had recovered from COVID-19. The CDR3 bases are TGTGCCAGCAGTGACAGGGCAGATACGCAGTATTTT. It translates to CASSDRADTQYF.